This TCR beta chain was profiled in a study of regulatory T cells in long-lasting Graves disease. Study outcomes and limitations: The study examined only peripheral blood, not thyroid tissue.

Sample time point: persistent/refractory GD, antithyroid drugs over 5 years with positive TRAb. RNA extracted from PBMCs served as the sequencing template. Diagnosis followed American Thyroid Association guidelines for Graves' disease. The germline gives CDR1 SNHLY, CDR2 FYNNEI. With 8 bases removed from V and 0 bases from J, the gap between germline ends came to 11 bases. The CDR3 contains 13 residues. Building the TCR beta libraries relied on iRepertoire HTBI primers, and CDR3 regions underwent Arm-PCR. Authors' data handling: From all samples, identification returned 12 to 15 TRBJ and 60 to 80 TRBV segments. MiXCR was run by TCRdb on the multiplex PCR reads, yielding one entry per CDR3 protein. These V and J calls are TCRdb output, not the study's own analysis. The table lists about half a million distinct CDR3 sequences, about 22% of them singletons. This clonotype was seen more than once but under ten times. Its antigen remains unknown.

Sequencing used peripheral blood mononuclear cells (PBMCs), obtained when the disease was refractory, from a patient treated with antithyroid drugs. The chain recombines TRBV2 with TRBJ2-7, with no clear D. The TCR comes from a female donor with Graves disease. This chain's CDR3 is CASHITASYEQYF. The CDR3 coding sequence is TGTGCCAGCCACATCACAGCCTCCTACGAGCAGTACTTC.